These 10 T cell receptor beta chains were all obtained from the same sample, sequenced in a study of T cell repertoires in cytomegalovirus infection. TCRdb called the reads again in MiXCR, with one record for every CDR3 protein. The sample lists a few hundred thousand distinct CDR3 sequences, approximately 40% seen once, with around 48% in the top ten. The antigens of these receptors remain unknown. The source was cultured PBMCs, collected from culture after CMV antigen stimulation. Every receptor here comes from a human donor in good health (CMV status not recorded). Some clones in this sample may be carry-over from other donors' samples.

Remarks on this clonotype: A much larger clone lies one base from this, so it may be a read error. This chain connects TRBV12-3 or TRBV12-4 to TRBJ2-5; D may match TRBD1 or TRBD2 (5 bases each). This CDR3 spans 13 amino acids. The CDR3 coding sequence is TGTGCCAGCAGTTTTGGTAGAGGGGAGACCCAGGACTTC. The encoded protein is CASSFGRGETQDF.

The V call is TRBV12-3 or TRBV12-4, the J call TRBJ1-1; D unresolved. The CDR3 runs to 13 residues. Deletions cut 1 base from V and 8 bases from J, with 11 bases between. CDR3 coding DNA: TGTGCCAGCAGTTTAGGGAGCCAATTAGAAGCTTTCTTT. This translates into CASSLGSQLEAFF.

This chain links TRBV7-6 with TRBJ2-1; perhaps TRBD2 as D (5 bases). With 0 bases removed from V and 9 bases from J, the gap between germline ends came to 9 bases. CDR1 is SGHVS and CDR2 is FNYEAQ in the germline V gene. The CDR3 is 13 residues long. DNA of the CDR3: TGTGCCAGCAGCTTAGCGGGAGTGGGTGAGCAGTTCTTC. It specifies CASSLAGVGEQFF. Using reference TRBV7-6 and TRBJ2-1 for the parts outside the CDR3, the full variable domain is GAGVSQSPRYKVTKRGQDVALRCDPISGHVSLYWYRQALGQGPEFLTYFNYEAQQDKSGLPNDRFSAERPEGSISTLTIQRTEQRDSAMYRCASSLAGVGEQFFGPGTRLTVL.

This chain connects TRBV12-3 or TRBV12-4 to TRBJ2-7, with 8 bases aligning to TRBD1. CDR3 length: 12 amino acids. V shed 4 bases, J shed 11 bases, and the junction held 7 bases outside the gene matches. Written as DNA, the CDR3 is TGTGCCAGCAGTTCCAGCAGGGGGCCGAAGTACTTC. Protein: CASSSSRGPKYF.

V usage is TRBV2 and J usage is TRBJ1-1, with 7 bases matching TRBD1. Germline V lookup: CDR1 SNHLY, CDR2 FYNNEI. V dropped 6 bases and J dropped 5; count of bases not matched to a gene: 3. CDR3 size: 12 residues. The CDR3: CASRVRGTEAFF. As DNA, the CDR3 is TGTGCCAGCAGGGTCAGGGGGACTGAAGCTTTCTTT.

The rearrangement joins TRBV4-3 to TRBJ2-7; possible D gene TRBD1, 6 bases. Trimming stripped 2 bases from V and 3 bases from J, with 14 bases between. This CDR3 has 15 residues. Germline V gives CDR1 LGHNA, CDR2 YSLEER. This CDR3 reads CASSQNRVSNYEQYF. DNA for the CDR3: TGCGCCAGCAGCCAAAACAGGGTATCAAACTACGAGCAGTACTTC.

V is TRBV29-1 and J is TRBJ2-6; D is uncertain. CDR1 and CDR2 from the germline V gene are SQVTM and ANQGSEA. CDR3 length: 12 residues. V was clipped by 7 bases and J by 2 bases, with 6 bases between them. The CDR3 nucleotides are TGCAGCGCCTGGACTGGGGCCAACGTCCTGACTTTC. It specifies CSAWTGANVLTF.

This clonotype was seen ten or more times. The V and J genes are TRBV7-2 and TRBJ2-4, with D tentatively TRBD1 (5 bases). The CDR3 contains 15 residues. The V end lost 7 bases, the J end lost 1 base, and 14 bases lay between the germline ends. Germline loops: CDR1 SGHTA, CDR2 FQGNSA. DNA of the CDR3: TGTGCCAGCACCCTCAATGGGGCTGCCAAAAACATTCAGTACTTC. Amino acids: CASTLNGAAKNIQYF.

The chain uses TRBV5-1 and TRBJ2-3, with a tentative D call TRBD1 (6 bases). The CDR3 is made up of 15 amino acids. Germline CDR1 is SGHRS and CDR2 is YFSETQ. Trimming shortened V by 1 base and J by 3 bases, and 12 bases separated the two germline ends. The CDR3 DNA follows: TGCGCCAGCAGCTTGCTTCAGGGGACGACAGATACGCAGTATTTT. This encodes CASSLLQGTTDTQYF.

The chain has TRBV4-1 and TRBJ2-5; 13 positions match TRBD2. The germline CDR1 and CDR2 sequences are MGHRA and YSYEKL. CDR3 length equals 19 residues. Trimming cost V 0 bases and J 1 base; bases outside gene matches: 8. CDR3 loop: CASSQDPQGLAGSQETQYF. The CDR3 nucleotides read TGCGCCAGCAGCCAAGATCCCCAGGGACTAGCGGGAAGCCAAGAGACCCAGTACTTC.